This TCR beta chain was recovered during a study of breast tumors, draining lymph nodes, adjacent tissues. TCRdb re-called the multiplex PCR reads through MiXCR, storing one row per CDR3 protein. The sample includes 150,000 to 200,000 distinct CDR3 sequences, around 35% of them seen just once. Samples came from axillary lymph nodes draining the breast cancer. This clonotype came up many times. Trimming removed 2 bases at V and 8 bases at J, with 15 bases between. The CDR3 spans 15 residues. CDR1 and CDR2 (germline): MDHEN, SYDVKM. The sequence was obtained from a female donor with breast cancer. Some clones in this sample may be carry-over from other donors' samples. The sequenced sample was axillary lymph node tissue. This chain uses TRBV28 with TRBJ1-4, with D possibly TRBD1 on 6 matching bases. The CDR3 sequence is CASSLGVRGWEKLFF. In DNA form, the CDR3 reads TGTGCCAGCAGTTTAGGTGTCAGGGGTTGGGAAAAACTGTTTTTT.